Sequencing of this T cell receptor (beta chain) was carried out in a study of blood T cell repertoires in COVID-19. The wider study: Sites across the United States, Italy and Spain contributed samples from acute and convalescent COVID-19.

Germline CDR1 reads SNHLY; CDR2 reads FYNNEI. After removal of 6 bases from V and 8 bases from J, the junction contained 5 bases not matched to a gene. CDR3 length equals 13 residues. In the source study's methods: Scientists estimated how many nucleated cells there were by amplifying reference gene primers. This table comes from immunoSEQ multiplex PCR, and its TCRdb copy is limited to in-frame clones, with some not included. That table gives V, J and clone size, and the DNA gave D and trimming. The sample has some 140,000 clones, roughly 87% seen once. Participant-given clinical history determined each cohort assignment.

The receptor was isolated from a man aged 30-40 years who had recovered from COVID-19. This chain uses TRBV2 with TRBJ1-3; 9 nucleotides agree with TRBD1. The sequenced sample consisted of PBMCs or T cells enriched from blood (not recorded which). The CDR3 region has the DNA TGTGCCAGCAGGCCGACAGGGGGGGACACCATATATTTT. Translation: CASRPTGGDTIYF.